This TCR beta chain came from a study of cytomegalovirus exposure and HLA in healthy donors. Across the study: An earlier analysis identified 100 million to 130 million unique TCR beta sequences in some 170 million T cells.

About this clone itself: What it binds is unknown.

With 5 bases removed from V and 2 bases from J, the gap between germline ends came to 16 bases. The CDR3 has 15 amino acids. Germline V CDR1 and CDR2: SGHVS, FNYEAQ. PCR involved 60 Vbeta and 13 Jbeta primers. TCRdb's copy holds only in-frame clones and misses some; the assay was immunoSEQ multiplex PCR. The table lists 95,000 to 110,000 clones, around three quarters of them singletons. Study-level points and caveats: Several of the most significant clusters appeared linked to common viral pathogens, based on a later analysis. Per a later analysis, HLA-associated TCR beta chains showed more clonal expansion than other, equally common TCR beta chains. Association of a missense DCLRE1C variant with TCR beta V- and J-gene trimming was reported in a later analysis.

This clonotype originated in a male donor in good health and CMV-seronegative. Sample: PBMCs. The J gene is TRBJ2-7, the V gene TRBV7-6; D might be TRBD1 (6 bases). In nucleotides, the CDR3 is TGTGCCAGCAGCCCCCCCGGACAGCTGGCCTACGAGCAGTACTTC. Protein sequence: CASSPPGQLAYEQYF.